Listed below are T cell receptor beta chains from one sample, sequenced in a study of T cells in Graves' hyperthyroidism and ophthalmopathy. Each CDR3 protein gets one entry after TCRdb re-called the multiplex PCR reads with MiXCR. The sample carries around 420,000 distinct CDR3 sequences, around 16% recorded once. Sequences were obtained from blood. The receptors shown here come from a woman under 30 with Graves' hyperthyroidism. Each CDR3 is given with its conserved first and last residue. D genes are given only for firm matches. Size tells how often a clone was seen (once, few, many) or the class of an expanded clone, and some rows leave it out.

cdr3_nt: TGTGCCAGCAGCCCACGCAGCGACGTCGAGCAGTACTTC; cdr3_aa: CASSPRSDVEQYF; clone_size: few; d_call: NA; v_call: TRBV5-6; j_call: TRBJ2-7
cdr3_nt: TGTGCCAGCAGCCGGACAGGGCGCTCGGGCACTGAAGCTTTCTTT; cdr3_aa: CASSRTGRSGTEAFF; clone_size: many; d_call: TRBD1; v_call: TRBV12-3/TRBV12-4; j_call: TRBJ1-1
cdr3_nt: TGTGCCAGCAGCCAAGGGGGAGGGACGGACCAAGAGACCCAGTACTTC; cdr3_aa: CASSQGGGTDQETQYF; clone_size: NA; d_call: TRBD2; v_call: TRBV4-2; j_call: TRBJ2-5
cdr3_nt: TGCGCCAGCAGCCAAGATCACATGCCGAACACTGAAGCTTTCTTT; cdr3_aa: CASSQDHMPNTEAFF; clone_size: NA; d_call: NA; v_call: TRBV4-1; j_call: TRBJ1-1
cdr3_nt: TGCGCCAGCAGCTTAGGGGGCCAAGGCTACACCTTC; cdr3_aa: CASSLGGQGYTF; clone_size: NA; d_call: TRBD1; v_call: TRBV5-1; j_call: TRBJ1-2
cdr3_nt: TGTGCCAGCAGCCGGACAGGGGGCAATTCCGGGGAGCTGTTTTTT; cdr3_aa: CASSRTGGNSGELFF; clone_size: NA; d_call: TRBD1; v_call: TRBV7-8; j_call: TRBJ2-2
cdr3_nt: TGTGCCAGCAGTCTAGCGGGGGGCACAGATACGCAGTATTTT; cdr3_aa: CASSLAGGTDTQYF; clone_size: many; d_call: TRBD2; v_call: TRBV5-1; j_call: TRBJ2-3
cdr3_nt: TGTGCCAGCAGTCCCGAGGGACTTAGCGGGATCAACGAGCAGTACTTC; cdr3_aa: CASSPEGLSGINEQYF; clone_size: many; d_call: TRBD2; v_call: TRBV2; j_call: TRBJ2-7
cdr3_nt: TGCAGCGTCCGTGGTGGAGAGACCCAGTACTTC; cdr3_aa: CSVRGGETQYF; clone_size: few; d_call: NA; v_call: TRBV29-1; j_call: TRBJ2-5
cdr3_nt: TGTGCCAGCAACACTCGGACAGCCTTTATAGATACGCAGTATTTT; cdr3_aa: CASNTRTAFIDTQYF; clone_size: NA; d_call: NA; v_call: TRBV13; j_call: TRBJ2-3
cdr3_nt: TGTGCCATCAGTCTCTCCGGCTCCTACGAGCAGTACTTC; cdr3_aa: CAISLSGSYEQYF; clone_size: few; d_call: NA; v_call: TRBV10-3; j_call: TRBJ2-7
cdr3_nt: TGTGCCAGCAGCGTATTGGGAGCGGTCACTGAAGCTTTCTTT; cdr3_aa: CASSVLGAVTEAFF; clone_size: NA; d_call: NA; v_call: TRBV7-9; j_call: TRBJ1-1
cdr3_nt: TGTGCCAGCACCCCCCGTTCTGAGCGGGAGTGGGGCACAGATACGCAGTATTTT; cdr3_aa: CASTPRSEREWGTDTQYF; clone_size: few; d_call: TRBD2; v_call: TRBV5-6; j_call: TRBJ2-3
cdr3_nt: TGTGCCAGTCGATCAACAGGGAAGAGGGCGGTTGGCTACACCTTC; cdr3_aa: CASRSTGKRAVGYTF; clone_size: few; d_call: NA; v_call: TRBV19; j_call: TRBJ1-2
cdr3_nt: TGTGCCAGCAGCGGGCCCGGTTTCCAAGAGACCCAGTACTTC; cdr3_aa: CASSGPGFQETQYF; clone_size: few; d_call: NA; v_call: TRBV7-8; j_call: TRBJ2-5
cdr3_nt: TGTGCCAGCAATGCCCTTAATTCCGGCGTATACAATGAGCAGTTCTTC; cdr3_aa: CASNALNSGVYNEQFF; clone_size: NA; d_call: NA; v_call: TRBV27; j_call: TRBJ2-1
cdr3_nt: TGTGCTAGTGGTTTGGGGACAGGGAGGTTGGCTGAAGCTTTCTTT; cdr3_aa: CASGLGTGRLAEAFF; clone_size: many; d_call: TRBD1; v_call: TRBV12-5; j_call: TRBJ1-1
cdr3_nt: TGTGCCAGCAGCCAAAGCCCGGTGGGGTCCGCGGAGACCCAGTACTTC; cdr3_aa: CASSQSPVGSAETQYF; clone_size: many; d_call: NA; v_call: TRBV3-1; j_call: TRBJ2-5
cdr3_nt: TGTGCCAGCAGCGCAGTAATATTCGCACAGACTAACTATGGCTACACCTTC; cdr3_aa: CASSAVIFAQTNYGYTF; clone_size: NA; d_call: NA; v_call: TRBV9; j_call: TRBJ1-2
cdr3_nt: TGTGCCAGCTCACCCCGGGAGTGGAAAGCCACTGAAGCTTTCTTT; cdr3_aa: CASSPREWKATEAFF; clone_size: many; d_call: NA; v_call: TRBV18; j_call: TRBJ1-1
cdr3_nt: TGTGCCAGCAGTTACTCGGCCGGTCAGCCCCAGCATTTT; cdr3_aa: CASSYSAGQPQHF; clone_size: many; d_call: NA; v_call: TRBV6-2/TRBV6-3; j_call: TRBJ1-5
cdr3_nt: TGTGCCAGCAGCTTAGCGTCGGGGGGACCCTACGAGCAGTACTTC; cdr3_aa: CASSLASGGPYEQYF; clone_size: NA; d_call: TRBD2; v_call: TRBV7-8; j_call: TRBJ2-7
cdr3_nt: TGTGCCAGCAGTTCCGGTAATAGCAATCAGCCCCAGCATTTT; cdr3_aa: CASSSGNSNQPQHF; clone_size: many; d_call: NA; v_call: TRBV2; j_call: TRBJ1-5
cdr3_nt: TGTGCCAGCAGTTACGGGCGGGCACGGGGCACTGAAGCTTTCTTT; cdr3_aa: CASSYGRARGTEAFF; clone_size: many; d_call: NA; v_call: TRBV6-2/TRBV6-3; j_call: TRBJ1-1
cdr3_nt: TGTGCCATCCGAGGACAGTACAATGAGCAGTTCTTC; cdr3_aa: CAIRGQYNEQFF; clone_size: NA; d_call: NA; v_call: TRBV10-3; j_call: TRBJ2-1
cdr3_nt: TGTGCCAGCAGTTTAGTCGGGGGAGCTCAGCCCCAGCATTTT; cdr3_aa: CASSLVGGAQPQHF; clone_size: many; d_call: NA; v_call: TRBV12-3/TRBV12-4; j_call: TRBJ1-5
cdr3_nt: TGTGCCAGCAGTTCCGGACTAGGGGAGACCCAGTACTTC; cdr3_aa: CASSSGLGETQYF; clone_size: many; d_call: TRBD2; v_call: TRBV12-3/TRBV12-4; j_call: TRBJ2-5
cdr3_nt: TGTGCCAGCAGTGAAGCGCGCGGGACTAGCGGGGGGAGTCCCTACGAGCAGTACTTC; cdr3_aa: CASSEARGTSGGSPYEQYF; clone_size: many; d_call: TRBD2; v_call: TRBV2; j_call: TRBJ2-7